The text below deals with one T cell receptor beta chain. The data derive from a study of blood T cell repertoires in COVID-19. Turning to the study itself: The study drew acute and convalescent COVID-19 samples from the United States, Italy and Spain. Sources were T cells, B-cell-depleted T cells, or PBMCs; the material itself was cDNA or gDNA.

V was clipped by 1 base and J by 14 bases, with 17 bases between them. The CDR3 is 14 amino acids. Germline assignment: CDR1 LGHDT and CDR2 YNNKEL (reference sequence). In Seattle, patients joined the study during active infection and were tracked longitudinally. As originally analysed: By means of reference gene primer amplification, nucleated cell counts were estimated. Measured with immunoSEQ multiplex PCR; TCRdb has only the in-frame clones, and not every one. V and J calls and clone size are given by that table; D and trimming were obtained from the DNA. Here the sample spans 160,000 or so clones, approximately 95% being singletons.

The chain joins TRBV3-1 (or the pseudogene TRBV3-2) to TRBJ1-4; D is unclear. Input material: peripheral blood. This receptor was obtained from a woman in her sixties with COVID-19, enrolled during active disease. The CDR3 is CASSQGVGSRALFF. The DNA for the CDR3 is TGTGCCAGCAGCCAAGGTGTCGGCTCGAGGGCTCTGTTTTTT.